The sequence of this TCR beta chain was determined in a study of tumor-infiltrating lymphocytes in primary liver carcinoma. Study context: Staged T1-T3 N0M0, the tumors had sizes that ranged from about 4.2 to 10 cm across. Findings of the study overall: The 250 largest clones made up significantly more of tumor than blood repertoires (p = 0.039). Relative to tumor region pairs, the tumor-adjacent and tumor-blood pairs showed overlap that was lower.

Concerning this clonotype: Its specificity is unknown.

TCR beta cDNA came from around 0.5 ug total RNA, primed with a constant-region primer. Slightly modified ARM-PCR served as the procedure for the TCR beta libraries. These libraries came from three rounds of nested multiplex PCR. MiXCR was run by TCRdb on the multiplex PCR reads, yielding one entry per CDR3 protein. The data contain about 320,000 distinct CDR3 sequences, 65% of them seen just once; the ten biggest clones take up about 9.4%. The source of the blood RNA was unsorted whole blood, and germline DNA was extracted as well. The sample consisted of peripheral blood. The TCR originated in a man aged 35 to 55 with primary liver carcinoma and hepatitis B virus infection.

The CDR3 spells CASSPGTGPPPLHF. As DNA, the CDR3 is TGCGCCAGCAGCCCGGGAACAGGGCCACCACCCCTCCACTTT. The gene calls are TRBV5-1 and TRBJ1-6, with D possibly being TRBD1 (6 bases). CDR3 length: 14 residues. Germline V CDR1 and CDR2: SGHRS, YFSETQ. The germline V and J ends were trimmed by 4 bases and 11 bases, with 16 bases remaining between them. The full variable domain, its missing parts supplied by reference TRBV5-1 and TRBJ1-6, is KAGVTQTPRYLIKTRGQQVTLSCSPISGHRSVSWYQQTPGQGLQFLFEYFSETQRNKGNFPGRFSGRQFSNSRSEMNVSTLELGDSALYLCASSPGTGPPPLHFGNGTRLTVT.